The 21 T cell receptor beta chains below all came from one sample that was sequenced in a study of cytomegalovirus exposure and HLA in healthy donors. Here immunoSEQ multiplex PCR was the method, and the copy in TCRdb shows in-frame clones only, minus some. The data show 200,000 to 250,000 clones, around 86% seen once. The source material was PBMCs. Receptors were obtained from a young woman in good health and CMV-seropositive.

The chain couples TRBV6-5 to TRBJ2-7; 7 bases map to TRBD1. Germline CDR1 reads MNHEY; CDR2 reads SVGAGI. With V trimmed by 11 bases and J by 6 bases, 7 bases remained unmatched. This CDR3 region has 11 residues. CDR3 coding DNA: TGTGCCTCACACAGGGGTGGCGAGCAGTACTTC. Residues: CASHRGGEQYF.

V gene TRBV4-1 combines with J gene TRBJ2-7; D uncertain. The CDR3 runs 16 residues. Germline values: CDR1 MGHRA, CDR2 YSYEKL. Trimming removed 4 bases at V and 1 base at J, with 17 bases between. The DNA for the CDR3 is TGCGCCAGCAGCCTCAGGATGGCCCGATCGTCCTACGAGCAGTACTTC. Encoded protein: CASSLRMARSSYEQYF.

This chain joins TRBV18 and TRBJ1-1; 8 nucleotides agree with TRBD1. The CDR3 runs to 16 residues. Germline CDR1 is KGHSH and CDR2 is LQKENI. V lost 3 bases to trimming and J lost 0 bases; unmatched junction nucleotides: 6. CDR3 DNA: TGTGCCAGCTCACCTAACAGGGGGGGTATGAACACTGAAGCTTTCTTT. It yields the protein CASSPNRGGMNTEAFF.

The chain links TRBV27 to TRBJ2-3; no definite D call. The germline V gene has CDR1 MNHEY and CDR2 SMNVEV (reference sequence). Trimming stripped 7 bases from V and 10 bases from J, with 18 bases between. CDR3 length: 13 amino acids. CDR3 sequence: CASKSRVSGAQYF. For the CDR3, the DNA is TGTGCCAGCAAAAGTCGGGTCTCGGGTGCGCAGTATTTT.

The chain employs TRBV6-6 and TRBJ2-7, with no clear D. Deletions cut 6 bases from V and 0 bases from J, with 9 bases between. This CDR3 contains 13 residues. Germline loops: CDR1 MNHNY, CDR2 SVGAGI (reference sequence). The CDR3 nucleotides are TGTGCCAGCAGCACAGAGAGCTCCTACGAGCAGTACTTC. Translated: CASSTESSYEQYF.

The CDR3 loop reads CASSRDRVTYEQYF. The CDR3 region has the DNA TGTGCCAGCAGCCGGGACAGGGTAACCTACGAGCAGTACTTC. The V call is TRBV5-5, the J call TRBJ2-7, with 9 bases aligning to TRBD1. V trimming: 4 bases; J trimming: 2 bases; junction bases outside the gene matches: 4. The CDR3 runs to 14 residues. Germline assignment: CDR1 SGHKS and CDR2 YYEKEE (reference sequence).

This chain connects TRBV7-9 to TRBJ1-4; 8 positions match TRBD1. This CDR3 is 14 amino acids long. CDR1 and CDR2 from the germline V gene are SEHNR and FQNEAQ (reference sequence). With 6 bases clipped from V and 7 bases from J, the junction kept 7 bases outside the gene matches. The CDR3, as DNA: TGTGCCAGCAGGTCAGGGGGCAGCGGTGAAAAACTGTTTTTT. Residues: CASRSGGSGEKLFF.

The chain has TRBV27 and TRBJ2-3, with D maybe TRBD2 (5 bases). V was shortened by 1 base and J by 6 bases, with 17 bases between the two germline ends. This CDR3 region has 16 residues. Germline loops: CDR1 MNHEY, CDR2 SMNVEV (reference sequence). CDR3 nucleotides: TGTGCCAGCAGTTTATGGCCTCGGGCTAGCATGGATACGCAGTATTTT. Translation gives CASSLWPRASMDTQYF.

This chain joins TRBV5-1 and TRBJ2-5; D possibly corresponds to TRBD2 (6 bases). Germline CDR1 SGHRS, CDR2 YFSETQ. Between the trimmed V and J ends, which lost 3 bases and 5 bases, there was a span of 32 bases. This CDR3 region has 20 residues. CDR3 sequence (DNA): TGCGCCAGCAGCTCCGTCGGGTTAGCGGCAGCCCCTGGGGGAGCGGAGACCCAGTACTTC. This gives the protein CASSSVGLAAAPGGAETQYF. The full variable domain, completed using reference TRBV5-1 and TRBJ2-5, is KAGVTQTPRYLIKTRGQQVTLSCSPISGHRSVSWYQQTPGQGLQFLFEYFSETQRNKGNFPGRFSGRQFSNSRSEMNVSTLELGDSALYLCASSSVGLAAAPGGAETQYFGPGTRLLVL.

This clone was found once. The rearrangement links TRBV14 to TRBJ2-7; no clear D gene. The CDR3 totals 17 residues. The V gene's germline CDR1 is SGHDN and CDR2 FVKESK. The V gene lost 0 bases and the J gene lost 2 bases, with 17 bases spanning the gap. The CDR3: CASSQDYSWAVTYEQYF. DNA of the CDR3: TGTGCCAGCAGCCAAGATTATTCTTGGGCAGTAACCTACGAGCAGTACTTC.

As DNA, the CDR3 is TGTGCCAGCAGTTCCTCGACAGGGAGGGCTTTCTTT. Translation: CASSSSTGRAFF. This chain connects TRBV28 to TRBJ1-1; 7 positions agree with TRBD1. The CDR3 has 12 residues. The trim removed 4 bases at V and 11 bases at J, leaving 7 bases unmatched. Germline V CDR1 and CDR2: MDHEN, SYDVKM.

The chain combines TRBV7-9 with TRBJ2-7; D ambiguous. Deletions cut 5 bases from V and 2 bases from J, with 16 bases between. This CDR3 region has 15 residues. Germline-derived CDR1 and CDR2 are SEHNR and FQNEAQ (reference sequence). CDR3 in DNA: TGTGCCAGCAGCCCGGTCCCTTTCGCCGCCTACGAGCAGTACTTC. Its translation is CASSPVPFAAYEQYF. Drawing the rest from reference TRBV7-9 and TRBJ2-7, the complete variable domain is DTGVSQNPRHKITKRGQNVTFRCDPISEHNRLYWYRQTLGQGPEFLTYFQNEAQLEKSRLLSDRFSAERPKGSFSTLEIQRTEQGDSAMYLCASSPVPFAAYEQYFGPGTRLTVT.

This chain joins TRBV11-2 and TRBJ2-7; 8 bases match TRBD1. Trimming took 5 bases from V and 3 from J; bases not matched to a gene: 6. CDR1 is SGHAT and CDR2 is FQNNGV in the germline V gene. This CDR3 region has 14 residues. The CDR3 coding sequence is TGTGCCAGCAGCCGCGGGACAGGTAACTACGAGCAGTACTTC. This sequence encodes CASSRGTGNYEQYF.

The chain has TRBV29-1 and TRBJ2-2; D remains unclear. In germline, CDR1 is SQVTM, CDR2 ANQGSEA. The CDR3 spans 12 residues. The ends were cut back, 6 bases at V and 1 base at J, with 6 bases in the middle. This CDR3 is CSVALNTGELFF. The CDR3 region has the DNA TGCAGCGTGGCCCTGAACACCGGGGAGCTGTTTTTT.

This chain links TRBV27 with TRBJ2-7, with D maybe TRBD2 (6 bases). The CDR3 is 13 residues long. V was trimmed by 4 bases and J by 6 bases, leaving 13 bases between them. CDR1 and CDR2 (germline): MNHEY, SMNVEV (reference sequence). The CDR3 DNA sequence: TGTGCCAGCAGTTATGGAGGGCTGAGCGAGCAGTACTTC. Translated, it gives CASSYGGLSEQYF.

CDR3 residues: CASRAGPGAGELFF. CDR3 nucleotide sequence: TGTGCCAGCAGGGCGGGACCTGGGGCCGGGGAGCTGTTTTTT. The gene calls are TRBV2 and TRBJ2-2, with D perhaps TRBD2 (6 bases). The V end was cut by 6 bases, the J end by 6 bases, with 14 bases between. The CDR3 has 14 amino acids. The germline CDR1 and CDR2 sequences are SNHLY and FYNNEI. The full variable domain, completed using reference TRBV2 and TRBJ2-2, is EPEVTQTPSHQVTQMGQEVILRCVPISNHLYFYWYRQILGQKVEFLVSFYNNEISEKSEIFDDQFSVERPDGSNFTLKIRSTKLEDSAMYFCASRAGPGAGELFFGEGSRLTVL.

This chain links TRBV7-9 with TRBJ2-7; 9 bases line up with TRBD2. The CDR3 has 14 residues. Trimming took 5 bases from V and 2 from J; bases not matched to a gene: 4. Germline assignment: CDR1 SEHNR and CDR2 FQNEAQ (reference sequence). The CDR3 coding sequence is TGTGCCAGCAGCCACAGCGGGAGGCCCTACGAGCAGTACTTC. Translating gives CASSHSGRPYEQYF.

This clone has just one count. The V call is TRBV19, the J call TRBJ1-1; D gene unclear. Trimming removed 1 base from V and 6 bases from J, with 9 bases in between. This CDR3 region has 13 residues. Germline V CDR1 and CDR2: LNHDA, SQIVND (reference sequence). In DNA, the CDR3 is TGTGCCAGTAGTATAGGGGCAGCACCTGAAGCTTTCTTT. This encodes CASSIGAAPEAFF.

The CDR3 DNA follows: TGTGCCAGCAGTCCCAGCGGGAGTCAGTCCAATGAGCAGTTCTTC. Protein product: CASSPSGSQSNEQFF. The rearrangement uses TRBV6-6 and TRBJ2-1, with TRBD2 matching 8 bases. V gave up 5 bases and J gave up 6 bases; unmatched junction bases: 9. CDR1 and CDR2 from the germline V gene are MNHNY and SVGAGI (reference sequence). The length of the CDR3 is 15 residues.

The rearrangement uses TRBV19 and TRBJ1-1; maybe TRBD1 (6 bases). The length of the CDR3 is 14 residues. Germline values: CDR1 LNHDA, CDR2 SQIVND (reference sequence). V gave up 6 bases and J gave up 5 bases, with 16 bases separating them. Written as DNA, the CDR3 is TGTGCCAGTAGCCCTCCGGGACAAAGAACTGAAGCTTTCTTT. Residues: CASSPPGQRTEAFF.

The J gene is TRBJ1-4, the V gene TRBV30, with D perhaps TRBD1 (6 bases). This CDR3 comprises 16 residues. Germline V gives CDR1 GTSNPN, CDR2 SVGIG (reference sequence). Trimming took 2 bases from V and 5 from J, leaving 18 bases between them. For the CDR3, the DNA is TGTGCCTGGAGTCTAAACGGACAGACCCTGAATGAAAAACTGTTTTTT. This sequence encodes CAWSLNGQTLNEKLFF.